These 20 T cell receptor beta chains came from one sample sequenced in a study of cytomegalovirus exposure and HLA in healthy donors. The PCR contained 60 Vbeta and 13 Jbeta primers. Assay used: immunoSEQ multiplex PCR; TCRdb lists only in-frame clones, some missing. The sample carries roughly 200,000 clones, 80% to 90% recorded once. The specimen sequenced was PBMCs. The receptors come from a woman under 40 in good health and CMV-seronegative.

The chain recombines TRBV9 with TRBJ2-1; TRBD2 matches at 7 bases. This CDR3 contains 15 residues. The germline V gene encodes CDR1 SGDLS and CDR2 YYNGEE. The V segment lost 0 bases and the J segment 5 bases; nucleotides outside the gene matches: 5. The chain's CDR3 is CASSVAPSGNNEQFF. For the CDR3, the DNA is TGTGCCAGCAGCGTAGCTCCTAGCGGAAACAATGAGCAGTTCTTC.

This chain links TRBV7-8 with TRBJ2-5; D not certain. Germline V gene lookup returns CDR1 SGHVS and CDR2 FQNEAQ. With 5 bases removed from V and 9 bases from J, the gap between germline ends came to 13 bases. This CDR3 is 12 amino acids long. The CDR3 spells CASSPLSVAQYF. The CDR3 coding sequence is TGTGCCAGCAGCCCGTTGAGTGTGGCCCAGTACTTC.

This clone appeared once. The chain couples TRBV7-2 to TRBJ1-6; unclear D gene. CDR3 length: 13 residues. Deletions cut 3 bases from V and 7 bases from J, with 7 bases between. Per the germline V gene, CDR1 is SGHTA and CDR2 is FQGNSA. The CDR3 DNA sequence: TGTGCCAGCAGCTTCTTTGTGAATTCACCCCTCCACTTT. Encoded protein: CASSFFVNSPLHF.

The chain recombines TRBV7-2 with TRBJ2-7; TRBD1 matches 8 bases. CDR1 is SGHTA and CDR2 is FQGNSA in the germline V gene. The CDR3 covers 15 residues. The ends lost 2 bases at V and 3 bases at J; junction bases unmatched: 6. This CDR3 is CASSLNGQGLYEQYF. CDR3 DNA: TGTGCCAGCAGCTTAAATGGACAGGGCCTCTACGAGCAGTACTTC.

The V gene is TRBV5-4, the J gene TRBJ2-5; TRBD2 matches 7 bases. The DNA end favors TRBJ2-7, so the J call may be wrong. The germline gives CDR1 SGHNT, CDR2 YYREEE (reference sequence). This CDR3 is 15 amino acids long. CDR3: CASSKGTTSSYEQYF. The CDR3 DNA follows: TGTGCCAGCAGCAAGGGGACTACTAGCTCCTACGAGCAGTACTTC.

V is TRBV6-1 and J is TRBJ1-2; D unclear. V was trimmed by 8 bases and J by 8 bases, leaving 15 bases between them. The CDR3 covers 12 residues. Germline V gives CDR1 MNHNS, CDR2 SASEGT. The CDR3 DNA is TGTGCCAGCGCCACCGGGTGGGTCGGCTACACCTTC. Its translation is CASATGWVGYTF.

This clone has only a few counts. V and J are TRBV28 and TRBJ2-5, with D possibly matching TRBD2 (7 bases). Germline V lookup: CDR1 MDHEN, CDR2 SYDVKM. The ends were cut back, 5 bases at V and 2 bases at J, with 18 bases in the middle. The CDR3 extends over 16 amino acids. The CDR3 protein is CASSHGWGRGQETQYF. The CDR3 DNA reads TGTGCCAGCAGTCACGGTTGGGGGCGGGGGCAAGAGACCCAGTACTTC.

The genes are TRBV28 and TRBJ2-7; a possible D gene is TRBD2 (5 bases). In germline, CDR1 is MDHEN, CDR2 SYDVKM. The length of the CDR3 is 16 residues. V was pared by 4 bases and J by 1 base, with 17 bases between. CDR3: CASSSPGSWRSYEQYF. The CDR3 DNA follows: TGTGCCAGCAGTTCCCCCGGGTCTTGGAGGTCCTACGAGCAGTACTTC.

V and J are TRBV5-1 and TRBJ1-3, with no clear D. The CDR3 is made up of 15 amino acids. The germline V and J ends were trimmed by 4 bases and 4 bases, with 15 bases remaining between them. Looked up from germline, CDR1 is SGHRS and CDR2 is YFSETQ. The CDR3 DNA reads TGCGCCAGCAGCCCACTGGGAGTGCAGGGAAACACCATATATTTT. It is translated as CASSPLGVQGNTIYF.

V is TRBV4-2 and J is TRBJ1-2; TRBD1 is a possible D gene (6 bases). Trimming removed 0 bases at V and 6 bases at J, with 17 bases between. The CDR3 contains 16 residues. CDR1 LGHNA and CDR2 YNFKEQ come from the germline V gene. The DNA for the CDR3 is TGTGCCAGCAGCCAAGAGTCAGTCAGGGGCTCGGATGGCTACACCTTC. Residues: CASSQESVRGSDGYTF.

V usage is TRBV6-4 and J usage is TRBJ2-3, with D possibly TRBD2 on 6 matching bases. Germline V lookup: CDR1 MRHNA, CDR2 SNTAGT. With 0 bases removed from V and 4 bases from J, the gap between germline ends came to 20 bases. This CDR3 has 18 amino acids. CDR3 residues: CASSDSLEGLFRPDTQYF. CDR3 DNA: TGTGCCAGCAGTGACTCCCTGGAGGGTCTCTTCCGCCCAGATACGCAGTATTTT.

CDR3 sequence (DNA): TGTGCCAGCAGTCGATACCCCCGCGAGTACGAGCAGTTCTTC. It yields the protein CASSRYPREYEQFF. The chain employs TRBV5-6 and TRBJ2-1, with D unclear. V lost 5 bases and J 10 bases, leaving 19 bases between the germline ends. The germline V gene encodes CDR1 SGHDT and CDR2 YYEEEE. The CDR3 is 14 residues long. Drawing the rest from reference TRBV5-6 and TRBJ2-1, the complete variable domain is DAGVTQSPTHLIKTRGQQVTLRCSPKSGHDTVSWYQQALGQGPQFIFQYYEEEERQRGNFPDRFSGHQFPNYSSELNVNALLLGDSALYLCASSRYPREYEQFFGPGTRLTVL.

The chain recombines TRBV28 with TRBJ2-3; 8 bases fit TRBD2. V lost 6 bases to trimming and J lost 1 base; unmatched junction nucleotides: 18. This CDR3 region has 19 residues. CDR1 and CDR2 from the germline V gene are MDHEN and SYDVKM. The chain's CDR3 is CASRGVGSGSLSGTDTQYF. In DNA form, the CDR3 reads TGTGCCAGCAGGGGGGTAGGAAGCGGGAGTTTGTCGGGCACAGATACGCAGTATTTT.

This chain links TRBV30 with TRBJ1-2; D is perhaps TRBD1 (6 bases). CDR3 length: 13 amino acids. The V end lost 2 bases, the J end lost 8 bases, and 15 bases lay between the germline ends. Germline loops: CDR1 GTSNPN, CDR2 SVGIG (reference sequence). The CDR3 sequence is CAWSSNQGTGYTF. CDR3 bases: TGTGCCTGGAGTTCTAACCAGGGGACCGGCTACACCTTC.

The chain employs TRBV7-8 and TRBJ2-7; 10 bases map to TRBD2. There are 14 residues in the CDR3. Losses at the gene ends were 6 bases for V and 4 bases for J; bases not matched to a gene: 6. From germline, CDR1 is SGHVS and CDR2 FQNEAQ. The CDR3 bases are TGTGCCAGCAGGTCAGCGGGAGGGTGGTACGAGCAGTACTTC. Residues: CASRSAGGWYEQYF.

This clone was detected once. The chain has TRBV5-1 and TRBJ2-5; the match to TRBD1 covers 9 bases. From germline, CDR1 is SGHRS and CDR2 YFSETQ. J lost 2 bases, V lost 3 bases, and 5 bases had no gene match. The CDR3 runs 15 residues. This CDR3 is CASSWGQGKQETQYF. The DNA of the CDR3 is TGCGCCAGCAGCTGGGGACAGGGAAAACAAGAGACCCAGTACTTC.

The chain recombines TRBV6-5 with TRBJ1-2; D unresolved. CDR1 is MNHEY and CDR2 is SVGAGI in the germline V gene. Trimming removed 6 bases at V and 0 bases at J, with 8 bases between. CDR3 length equals 13 residues. In DNA, the CDR3 is TGTGCCAGCAGCCGTACATCTAACTATGGCTACACCTTC. Its translation is CASSRTSNYGYTF.

This clone came up a few times. The J gene is TRBJ2-5, the V gene TRBV5-1; maybe TRBD2 (6 bases). There are 13 residues in the CDR3. Trimming cost V 4 bases and J 2 bases, with 9 bases left between them. CDR1 is SGHRS, CDR2 YFSETQ, per germline. The CDR3 protein is CASSRDLQETQYF. CDR3 bases: TGCGCCAGCAGCCGGGACTTACAAGAGACCCAGTACTTC.

This clone was recorded only once. The genes are TRBV2 and TRBJ2-2; D unclear. V was clipped by 4 bases and J by 6 bases, with 3 bases between them. This CDR3 contains 11 residues. CDR1 is SNHLY, CDR2 FYNNEI, per germline. CDR3 DNA sequence: TGTGCCAGCAGTGTCGCCGGGGAGCTGTTTTTT. It translates to CASSVAGELFF.

The rearrangement uses TRBV28 and TRBJ2-7; perhaps TRBD1 as D (5 bases). Germline CDR1 is MDHEN and CDR2 is SYDVKM. V was trimmed by 6 bases and J by 7 bases, leaving 13 bases between them. This CDR3 is 12 amino acids long. CDR3: CASRVPGQEQYF. CDR3 bases: TGTGCCAGCAGGGTTCCAGGGCAAGAGCAGTACTTC.